This entry is about one TCR beta chain. In the original workflow: Cell counts per sample came from amplifying reference gene primers. Assay: immunoSEQ multiplex PCR; the TCRdb copy retains only in-frame clones and omits some. V, J and clone size reflect that table, while D and trimming were determined from the DNA. The sample has 200,000 to 250,000 clones, approximately 80% seen once. The sample originates from a study of blood T cell repertoires in COVID-19. Study at large: Whether acute or convalescent, the COVID-19 samples came from the United States, Italy and Spain. Nucleic acid was either cDNA or gDNA, and it came from T cells, B-cell-depleted T cells, or PBMCs.

CDR1 and CDR2 (germline): KGHSH, LQKENI. V gave up 3 bases and J gave up 6 bases, with 11 bases separating them. The CDR3 is 13 amino acids. Sequencing was done on a sample of peripheral blood. The chain links TRBV18 to TRBJ1-2; D call uncertain. The origin of this receptor is a woman aged 50 to 60 with acute or convalescent COVID-19. In DNA, the CDR3 is TGTGCCAGCTCACCGGCCCCATATGATGGCTACACCTTC. It specifies CASSPAPYDGYTF. Full variable domain (missing parts from reference TRBV18 and TRBJ1-2): NAGVMQNPRHLVRRRGQEARLRCSPMKGHSHVYWYRQLPEEGLKFMVYLQKENIIDESGMPKERFSAEFPKEGPSILRIQQVVRGDSAAYFCASSPAPYDGYTFGSGTRLTVV.